The 18 T cell receptor beta chains given below trace back to one sample, sequenced in a study of blood T cell repertoires in COVID-19. This table comes from immunoSEQ multiplex PCR, and its TCRdb copy is limited to in-frame clones, with some not included. The table shows about 120,000 clones, with approximately 80% occurring only once. What was sequenced was peripheral blood. These receptors all stem from a human donor in a cohort sampled during active COVID-19.

This rearrangement joins TRBV2 to TRBJ1-5, with 7 positions matching TRBD1. Germline V gene lookup returns CDR1 SNHLY and CDR2 FYNNEI. The CDR3 covers 14 residues. Losses at the gene ends were 5 bases for V and 4 bases for J; bases not matched to a gene: 5. CDR3 residues: CASSYGTVNQPQHF. The DNA for the CDR3 is TGTGCCAGCAGTTACGGGACAGTTAATCAGCCCCAGCATTTT.

The rearrangement links TRBV7-3 to TRBJ2-2; 8 bases line up with TRBD1. In germline, CDR1 is SGHTA, CDR2 FQGTGA. This CDR3 is 18 amino acids long. V was pared by 4 bases and J by 2 bases, with 12 bases of the junction left unmatched. The CDR3 DNA is TGTGCCAGCAGCTCGGGACAGGTTTTCTCCCCTAACACCGGGGAGCTGTTTTTT. It specifies CASSSGQVFSPNTGELFF.

The chain links TRBV6-1 to TRBJ2-1; tentative D call: TRBD2 (5 bases). Germline assignment: CDR1 MNHNS and CDR2 SASEGT. This CDR3 contains 14 residues. V was clipped by 1 base and J by 6 bases, with 10 bases between them. CDR3 sequence (DNA): TGTGCCAGCAGTGAAGGGTCGGGATTCAATGAGCAGTTCTTC. Translating it yields CASSEGSGFNEQFF.

V usage is TRBV6-4 and J usage is TRBJ2-5, with 8 bases fitting TRBD2. The J segment lost 1 base and the V segment lost 6 bases, leaving 19 bases of the junction unmatched. Germline CDR1 MRHNA, CDR2 SNTAGT. This CDR3 has 19 amino acids. Written as DNA, the CDR3 is TGTGCCAGCAGGAACCACCGGACTAGCCTTTCAGACACCCAAGAGACCCAGTACTTC. It yields the protein CASRNHRTSLSDTQETQYF.

This rearrangement joins TRBV28 to TRBJ2-1; D possibly corresponds to TRBD1 (5 bases). The V gene's germline CDR1 is MDHEN and CDR2 SYDVKM. The CDR3 has 13 residues. V lost 7 bases and J lost 0, with 7 bases in between. CDR3 amino acids: CASNQGSYNEQFF. The CDR3 bases are TGTGCCAGCAACCAGGGCTCCTACAATGAGCAGTTCTTC.

This chain uses TRBV6-5 with TRBJ2-1; 13 bases fit TRBD2. The CDR3 extends over 16 amino acids. The V gene end was trimmed by 0 bases and the J gene end by 6 bases; junction bases not matched to a gene: 2. The germline CDR1 and CDR2 sequences are MNHEY and SVGAGI. CDR3 coding DNA: TGTGCCAGCAGTTACTCTACTAGCGGGAGGGCCAATGAGCAGTTCTTC. Protein: CASSYSTSGRANEQFF.

J is TRBJ1-1 and V is TRBV25-1, with D perhaps matching TRBD1 (6 bases). Between the trimmed V and J ends, which lost 3 bases and 7 bases, there was a span of 12 bases. This CDR3 contains 13 residues. Germline values: CDR1 MGHDK, CDR2 SYGVNS. The chain's CDR3 is CASSESDRSEAFF. In DNA form, the CDR3 reads TGTGCCAGCAGTGAGTCAGACAGGAGTGAAGCTTTCTTT.

The chain employs TRBV5-4 and TRBJ2-7, with D maybe TRBD1 (6 bases). The germline V and J ends were trimmed by 0 bases and 3 bases, with 7 bases remaining between them. This CDR3 has 13 amino acids. The V gene's germline CDR1 is SGHNT and CDR2 YYREEE (reference sequence). The CDR3 region is CASSLEQGYEQYF. The CDR3 region has the DNA TGTGCCAGCAGCTTGGAACAGGGCTACGAGCAGTACTTC.

This chain uses TRBV18 with TRBJ2-6; 7 nucleotides agree with TRBD1. Germline V gene sequence: CDR1 KGHSH, CDR2 LQKENI. This CDR3 has 15 residues. V dropped 4 bases and J dropped 0; count of bases not matched to a gene: 0. This CDR3 reads CASSRDSSGANVLTF. The CDR3 region has the DNA TGTGCCAGCTCACGGGACAGCTCTGGGGCCAACGTCCTGACTTTC. Filled out from reference TRBV18 and TRBJ2-6, the complete variable domain reads NAGVMQNPRHLVRRRGQEARLRCSPMKGHSHVYWYRQLPEEGLKFMVYLQKENIIDESGMPKERFSAEFPKEGPSILRIQQVVRGDSAAYFCASSRDSSGANVLTFGAGSRLTVL.

The chain has TRBV18 and TRBJ1-2; D not certain. Per the germline V gene, CDR1 is KGHSH and CDR2 is LQKENI. The CDR3 extends over 13 amino acids. Deletions cut 3 bases from V and 8 bases from J, with 13 bases between. CDR3 nucleotides: TGTGCCAGCTCACCGGACGCCCCGGGGGGCTACACCTTC. Its translation is CASSPDAPGGYTF.

The rearrangement joins TRBV12-3 or TRBV12-4 to TRBJ1-1; no firm D call. Trimming left V 6 bases short and J 6 bases short, with 11 bases between. There are 12 residues in the CDR3. CDR3 in amino acids: CASRSHRSEAFF. As DNA, the CDR3 is TGTGCCAGCAGATCACACAGATCTGAAGCTTTCTTT.

Here the CDR3 reads CASSRAGGNNEQFF. DNA for the CDR3: TGTGCCAGCAGTAGAGCGGGGGGGAACAATGAGCAGTTCTTC. The genes are TRBV6-4 and TRBJ2-1, with 10 positions matching TRBD2. Trimming at V came to 5 bases and at J to 5 bases, leaving 3 bases not matched to a gene. Germline CDR1 reads MRHNA; CDR2 reads SNTAGT. The CDR3 has 14 amino acids.

The table lists this clone with many counts. The gene calls are TRBV10-3 and TRBJ1-1; perhaps TRBD1 as D (6 bases). Trimming removed 8 bases from V and 3 bases from J, with 16 bases in between. CDR1 and CDR2 (germline): ENHRY, SYGVKD. The CDR3 extends over 14 amino acids. The CDR3 loop reads CAIRYSGVYTEAFF. The CDR3 DNA reads as TGTGCCATCCGCTATTCAGGGGTTTACACTGAAGCTTTCTTT.

In DNA form, the CDR3 reads TGTGCCAGCAGTGCGGCCGGGACTCTAGCAGATACGCAGTATTTT. Its translation is CASSAAGTLADTQYF. This sequence joins TRBV28 and TRBJ2-3; D possibly corresponds to TRBD2 (6 bases). Germline lookup yields CDR1 MDHEN and CDR2 SYDVKM. The germline V and J ends were trimmed by 5 bases and 4 bases, with 16 bases remaining between them. CDR3 length: 15 residues. The full variable domain, its missing parts supplied by reference TRBV28 and TRBJ2-3, is DVKVTQSSRYLVKRTGEKVFLECVQDMDHENMFWYRQDPGLGLRLIYFSYDVKMKEKGDIPEGYSVSREKKERFSLILESASTNQTSMYLCASSAAGTLADTQYFGPGTRLTVL.

The chain recombines TRBV3-1 (or the pseudogene TRBV3-2) with TRBJ2-5, with TRBD2 matching 7 bases. V was clipped by 2 bases and J by 9 bases; unmatched bases: 9. The CDR3 is 14 amino acids. Germline CDR1 reads LGHDT; CDR2 reads YNNKEL (reference sequence). The CDR3 DNA is TGTGCCAGCAGCCAAAAAAGCGGGGTTGGGTCCCAGTACTTC. Residues: CASSQKSGVGSQYF.

The chain is built from TRBV5-1 and TRBJ2-1; 10 bases align to TRBD1. The V gene end was trimmed by 3 bases and the J gene end by 5 bases; junction bases not matched to a gene: 8. Germline V gives CDR1 SGHRS, CDR2 YFSETQ. The CDR3 is 16 residues long. The CDR3 bases are TGCGCCAGCAGCTCAAAACCGGGACAGGGGCACAATGAGCAGTTCTTC. This translates into CASSSKPGQGHNEQFF.

The V call is TRBV9, the J call TRBJ2-1; weak D call: TRBD2 (6 bases). V lost 4 bases to trimming and J lost 10 bases, with 27 bases between them. There are 17 residues in the CDR3. Germline CDR1 SGDLS, CDR2 YYNGEE. The CDR3 DNA sequence: TGTGCCAGCAGCCCCTCTGGTGCGGGACGAAAGACAGAAGAGCAGTTCTTC. This gives the protein CASSPSGAGRKTEEQFF.

The chain combines TRBV7-8 with TRBJ1-1; D remains ambiguous. Germline V gene sequence: CDR1 SGHVS, CDR2 FQNEAQ. V dropped 1 base and J dropped 1 base, with 7 bases sitting between them. The CDR3 covers 14 residues. The CDR3 region has the DNA TGTGCCAGCAGCTTAGTTTCAGGGAACACTGAAGCTTTCTTT. As protein: CASSLVSGNTEAFF.